The clone carrying this T cell receptor (beta chain) occurred a few times. Its matching antigen is unknown. This sample was included in a study of cytotoxic CD8 clonotypes in ibrutinib-treated CLL. Overall study results and limits: Public clonotypes, an uncommon group, contracted or remained stable on treatment.

The assay was immunoSEQ multiplex PCR, and TCRdb's table has in-frame clones only and misses some. This sample has under 300,000 clones, with roughly three quarters found just once. This CDR3 spans 15 amino acids. Between the trimmed V and J ends, which lost 5 bases and 3 bases, there was a span of 17 bases. Germline V gives CDR1 MDHEN, CDR2 SYDVKM. The rearrangement joins TRBV28 to TRBJ2-7; D tentatively reads TRBD1 or TRBD2 (6 bases each). The sequence was collected from a human donor with chronic lymphocytic leukemia. This specimen consisted of PBMCs, obtained at disease progression, from a patient treated with ibrutinib. CDR3 nucleotide sequence: TGTGCCAGCAGTCCTAGGGGGGCCGGAGGCTACGAGCAGTACTTC. It codes for CASSPRGAGGYEQYF.